The 8 T cell receptor beta chains below all came from one sample that was sequenced in a study of OX40 agonist ivuxolimab in advanced cancers. Some clones are missing from TCRdb's copy, which holds only in-frame ones; the method was immunoSEQ multiplex PCR. The table shows about 66,000 clones, with around 90% occurring only once. The sequences come from CD4+ or CD8+ T cells sorted from blood, collected in a trial of the OX40 agonist ivuxolimab. The receptor set was obtained from an adult with an advanced solid tumor such as melanoma, head and neck, liver or kidney cancer.

The gene calls are TRBV7-8 and TRBJ1-2, with no clear D. This CDR3 region has 13 residues. Trimming took off 5 bases at V and 1 base at J, with 8 bases between the two ends. Germline lookup yields CDR1 SGHVS and CDR2 FQNEAQ. CDR3 bases: TGTGCCAGCAGCAAGAGTGGTAACTATGGCTACACCTTC. This sequence encodes CASSKSGNYGYTF.

This clone showed up just once. The chain links TRBV13 to TRBJ1-1; 7 bases align to TRBD1. CDR1 is PRHDT, CDR2 FYEKMQ, per germline (reference sequence). The J segment lost 1 base and the V segment lost 6 bases, leaving 17 bases of the junction unmatched. The CDR3 contains 18 residues. The CDR3 nucleotides are TGTGCCAGCAGGACTCGCCGGCAGGGGGGGTTAGAGAACACTGAAGCTTTCTTT. It translates to CASRTRRQGGLENTEAFF.

The chain couples TRBV2 to TRBJ2-3; 10 bases are a match to TRBD2. Germline values: CDR1 SNHLY, CDR2 FYNNEI. The CDR3 contains 13 residues. V trimming: 7 bases; J trimming: 9 bases; junction bases outside the gene matches: 7. CDR3 bases: TGTGCCAGCACTTACGGACTAGCGGAGACGCAGTATTTT. Residues: CASTYGLAETQYF.

The V gene is TRBV5-5, the J gene TRBJ1-5, with D uncertain. The CDR3 is made up of 15 amino acids. V lost 4 bases and J lost 4, with 15 bases in between. Germline CDR1 and CDR2: SGHKS and YYEKEE (reference sequence). The DNA of the CDR3 is TGTGCCAGCAGCCTTTGGGGTGCGGGGAATCAGCCCCAGCATTTT. Protein sequence: CASSLWGAGNQPQHF.

This sequence joins TRBV5-1 and TRBJ1-1; possibly TRBD1 for D (6 bases). V was cut by 0 bases and J by 7 bases, with 16 bases left in between. There are 15 residues in the CDR3. Germline lookup yields CDR1 SGHRS and CDR2 YFSETQ. CDR3 protein: CASSLDLGGPGEAFF. In DNA form, the CDR3 reads TGCGCCAGCAGCTTGGATCTCGGGGGGCCGGGTGAAGCTTTCTTT.

V usage is TRBV10-1 and J usage is TRBJ2-2; 9 nucleotides match TRBD2. This CDR3 region has 16 residues. J gave up 7 bases and V 2 bases, and 8 bases lay outside the gene matches. Germline lookup yields CDR1 WNHNN and CDR2 SYGVQD (reference sequence). CDR3 amino acids: CASSEIPSGIGGELFF. The CDR3 DNA follows: TGCGCCAGCAGTGAGATCCCTAGCGGGATCGGCGGGGAGCTGTTTTTT.

The CDR3 loop is CASIRVTDEKLFF. The CDR3 nucleotides are TGTGCCAGCATCAGGGTTACCGATGAAAAACTGTTTTTT. V usage is TRBV6-1 and J usage is TRBJ1-4; TRBD1 might be the D (5 bases). With 7 bases removed from V and 6 bases from J, the gap between germline ends came to 12 bases. The CDR3 is made up of 13 amino acids. Looked up from germline, CDR1 is MNHNS and CDR2 is SASEGT.

This sequence joins TRBV2 and TRBJ2-4, with 7 positions matching TRBD1. The V gene's germline CDR1 is SNHLY and CDR2 FYNNEI. CDR3 length: 18 amino acids. The ends lost 4 bases at V and 4 bases at J; junction bases unmatched: 16. Here the CDR3 reads CASSVKSGTDFIKNIQYF. CDR3 in DNA: TGTGCCAGCAGTGTAAAATCCGGGACAGATTTTATTAAAAACATTCAGTACTTC.